There are a few counts of the clone carrying this TCR beta chain. This sample stems from a study of blood T cell repertoires in COVID-19. The assay was immunoSEQ multiplex PCR, and TCRdb's table has in-frame clones only and misses some. This table has more than 150,000 clones, 60% to 80% appearing once. The sample was peripheral blood. This TCR came from a woman in her seventies with acute or convalescent COVID-19.

The CDR3 reads CASSFRTLAGVGELFF. In DNA, the CDR3 is TGTGCCAGCAGCTTCCGGACTCTAGCGGGGGTCGGGGAGCTGTTTTTT. V gene TRBV7-3 combines with J gene TRBJ2-2; 10 bases line up with TRBD2. With 3 bases clipped from V and 7 bases from J, the junction kept 8 bases outside the gene matches. CDR1 is SGHTA and CDR2 is FQGTGA in the germline V gene. The CDR3 extends over 16 amino acids.